The 7 T cell receptor beta chains reported below all come from one sample, sequenced in a study of cytomegalovirus exposure and HLA in healthy donors. PCR was performed using 60 Vbeta and 13 Jbeta primers. Assay: immunoSEQ multiplex PCR; the TCRdb copy retains only in-frame clones and omits some. Its table records 95,000 to 150,000 clones. The sample taken for sequencing was PBMCs. Receptors were obtained from a man younger than 35 in good health and CMV-seronegative.

V and J are TRBV5-1 and TRBJ2-5, with 8 positions matching TRBD2. Germline loops: CDR1 SGHRS, CDR2 YFSETQ. CDR3 length: 14 amino acids. Trimming at V came to 6 bases and at J to 1 base, leaving 5 bases not matched to a gene. CDR3 residues: CASTAGGSQETQYF. CDR3 nucleotide sequence: TGCGCCAGCACGGCGGGGGGCTCCCAAGAGACCCAGTACTTC. The full variable domain, completed using reference TRBV5-1 and TRBJ2-5, is KAGVTQTPRYLIKTRGQQVTLSCSPISGHRSVSWYQQTPGQGLQFLFEYFSETQRNKGNFPGRFSGRQFSNSRSEMNVSTLELGDSALYLCASTAGGSQETQYFGPGTRLLVL.

CDR3 sequence (DNA): TGCGCCAGCAGCACTTCCCCCCTATCACCCCTCCACTTT. Its protein is CASSTSPLSPLHF. The chain employs TRBV5-1 and TRBJ1-6; D uncertain. Germline V lookup: CDR1 SGHRS, CDR2 YFSETQ. V gave up 4 bases and J gave up 10 bases, with 12 bases separating them. The CDR3 has 13 residues.

J is TRBJ2-5 and V is TRBV7-9; D is possibly TRBD2 (6 bases). The assigned J gene may be wrong: the sequence end matches TRBJ2-7 better. The CDR3 extends over 14 amino acids. Germline CDR1 SEHNR, CDR2 FQNEAQ (reference sequence). The chain's CDR3 is CASSLVTSSYEQYF. The CDR3 DNA follows: TGTGCCAGCAGCTTAGTGACTAGCTCCTACGAGCAGTACTTC.

V and J are TRBV27 and TRBJ1-2; D gene uncertain. The V gene's germline CDR1 is MNHEY and CDR2 SMNVEV (reference sequence). V was clipped by 5 bases and J by 5 bases, with 15 bases between them. The CDR3 sequence is 14 residues long. The CDR3 reads CASSPTTSLYGYTF. CDR3 coding DNA: TGTGCCAGCAGTCCGACGACATCCCTATATGGCTACACCTTC.

The chain couples TRBV21-1 to TRBJ1-5; the DNA was not compared with TRBD1, the D call given in the table. TRBV21-1 constitutes a pseudogene. CDR3 length: 17 residues. CDR3 sequence reads: CASSYTTAGVPNQPQHF. The DNA for the CDR3 is TGTGCCAGCAGCTACACTACAGCAGGGGTTCCTAATCAGCCCCAGCATTTT.

The J gene is TRBJ2-7, the V gene TRBV19, with 8 bases lining up with TRBD2. The germline V gene has CDR1 LNHDA and CDR2 SQIVND (reference sequence). Trimming took 6 bases from V and 2 from J; bases not matched to a gene: 18. The CDR3 consists of 18 residues. The CDR3 DNA sequence: TGTGCCAGTAGCCCAACGCCCCCGGCAAGCGGGAGCCCCTACGAGCAGTACTTC. Its protein product is CASSPTPPASGSPYEQYF.

CDR3 region: CASSLGQGAGQPQHF. For the CDR3, the DNA is TGTGCCAGCAGCTTAGGCCAGGGGGCCGGTCAGCCCCAGCATTTT. This chain connects TRBV7-9 to TRBJ1-5, with 8 bases that match TRBD1. The CDR3 is 15 amino acids. V lost 1 base, J lost 6 bases, and 5 bases stayed unmatched. Germline CDR1 SEHNR, CDR2 FQNEAQ (reference sequence).